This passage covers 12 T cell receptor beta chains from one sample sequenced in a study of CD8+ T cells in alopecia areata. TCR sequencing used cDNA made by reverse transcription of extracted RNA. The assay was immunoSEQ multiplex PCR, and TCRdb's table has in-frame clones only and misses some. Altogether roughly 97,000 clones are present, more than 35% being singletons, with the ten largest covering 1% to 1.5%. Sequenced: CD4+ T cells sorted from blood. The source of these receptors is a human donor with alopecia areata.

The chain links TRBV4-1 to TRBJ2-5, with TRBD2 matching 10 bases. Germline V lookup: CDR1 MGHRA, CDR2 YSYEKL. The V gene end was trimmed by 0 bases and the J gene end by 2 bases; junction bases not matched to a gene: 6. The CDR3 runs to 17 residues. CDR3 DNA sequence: TGCGCCAGCAGCCAAGATCCAGCGGGAGGGTTACAAGAGACCCAGTACTTC. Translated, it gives CASSQDPAGGLQETQYF.

The CDR3 loop is CSVCFGMNTEAFF. The DNA for the CDR3 is TGCAGCGTTTGTTTCGGGATGAACACTGAAGCTTTCTTT. V gene TRBV29-1 combines with J gene TRBJ1-1, with D uncertain. The V and J ends lost 5 bases and 0 bases respectively, with 10 bases between them. This CDR3 comprises 13 residues. Germline CDR1 and CDR2: SQVTM and ANQGSEA. Supplemented by reference TRBV29-1 and TRBJ1-1, the full variable domain reads SAVISQKPSRDICQRGTSLTIQCQVDSQVTMMFWYRQQPGQSLTLIATANQGSEATYESGFVIDKFPISRPNLTFSTLTVSNMSPEDSSIYLCSVCFGMNTEAFFGQGTRLTVV.

The CDR3 region has the DNA TGTGCCAGCAGCCATGACCCCGAAGCCAAAAACATTCAGTACTTC. Amino acid sequence: CASSHDPEAKNIQYF. The V and J genes are TRBV5-4 and TRBJ2-4; D call uncertain. The CDR3 is made up of 15 amino acids. V lost 4 bases and J 0 bases, leaving 11 bases between the germline ends. The germline V gene has CDR1 SGHNT and CDR2 YYREEE (reference sequence).

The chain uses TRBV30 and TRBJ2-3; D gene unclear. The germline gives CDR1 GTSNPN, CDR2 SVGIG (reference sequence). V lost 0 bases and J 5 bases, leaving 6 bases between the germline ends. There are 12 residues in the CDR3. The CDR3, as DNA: TGTGCCTGGAGTGTAGTCTTAGATACGCAGTATTTT. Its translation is CAWSVVLDTQYF.

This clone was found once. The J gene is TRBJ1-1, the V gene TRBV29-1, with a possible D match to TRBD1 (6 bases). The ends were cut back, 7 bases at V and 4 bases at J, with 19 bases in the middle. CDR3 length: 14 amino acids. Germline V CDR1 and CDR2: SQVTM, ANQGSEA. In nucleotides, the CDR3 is TGCAGCGCCAGGGAGGGGGGTTCGGTCACTGAAGCTTTCTTT. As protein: CSAREGGSVTEAFF.

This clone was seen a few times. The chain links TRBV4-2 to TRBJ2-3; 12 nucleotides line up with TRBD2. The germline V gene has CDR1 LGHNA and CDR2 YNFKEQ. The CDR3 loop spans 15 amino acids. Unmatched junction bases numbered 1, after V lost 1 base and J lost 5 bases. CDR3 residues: CASSQGLAGEDTQYF. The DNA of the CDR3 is TGTGCCAGCAGCCAAGGACTAGCGGGAGAAGATACGCAGTATTTT.

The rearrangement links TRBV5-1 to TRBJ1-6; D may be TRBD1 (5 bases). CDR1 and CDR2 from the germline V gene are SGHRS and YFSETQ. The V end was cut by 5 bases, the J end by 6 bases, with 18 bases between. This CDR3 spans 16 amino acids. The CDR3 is CASSRTLDTSNSPLHF. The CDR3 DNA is TGCGCCAGCAGTCGGACGTTGGACACCTCTAATTCACCCCTCCACTTT.

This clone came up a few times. CDR3 sequence (DNA): TGTGCCAGCAGCTATAGGCACAGGGGGTTAAGCTCTGGAAACACCATATATTTT. Its protein is CASSYRHRGLSSGNTIYF. V and J are TRBV5-6 and TRBJ1-3; 8 nucleotides align to TRBD1. Trimming removed 3 bases from V and 0 bases from J; junction bases left unmatched: 11. The germline V gene has CDR1 SGHDT and CDR2 YYEEEE. This CDR3 is 18 amino acids long.

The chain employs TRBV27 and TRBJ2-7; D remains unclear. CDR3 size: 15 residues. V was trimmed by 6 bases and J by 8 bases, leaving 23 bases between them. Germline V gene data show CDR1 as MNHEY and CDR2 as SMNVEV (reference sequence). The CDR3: CASSRPTGVGYKQYF. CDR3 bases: TGTGCCAGCAGCCGCCCCACGGGTGTTGGGTATAAGCAGTACTTC.

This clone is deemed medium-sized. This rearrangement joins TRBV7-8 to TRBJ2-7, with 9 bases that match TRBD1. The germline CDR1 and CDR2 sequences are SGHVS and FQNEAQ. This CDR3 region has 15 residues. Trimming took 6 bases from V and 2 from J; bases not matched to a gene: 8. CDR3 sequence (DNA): TGTGCCAGCAGAAGGTCCGGGACAGGGACCTACGAGCAGTACTTC. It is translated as CASRRSGTGTYEQYF.

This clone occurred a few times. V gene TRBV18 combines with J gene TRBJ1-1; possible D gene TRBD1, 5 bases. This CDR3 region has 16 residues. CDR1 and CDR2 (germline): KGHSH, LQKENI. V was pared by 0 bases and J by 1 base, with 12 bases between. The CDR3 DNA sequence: TGTGCCAGCTCACCACCGTCAGGGTGGACGAACACTGAAGCTTTCTTT. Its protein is CASSPPSGWTNTEAFF.

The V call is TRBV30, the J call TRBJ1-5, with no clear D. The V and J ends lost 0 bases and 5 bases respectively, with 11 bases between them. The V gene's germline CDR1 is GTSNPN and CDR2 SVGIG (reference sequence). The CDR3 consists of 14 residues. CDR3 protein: CAWSVARAYQPQHF. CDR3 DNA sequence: TGTGCCTGGAGTGTAGCCCGGGCTTATCAGCCCCAGCATTTT.